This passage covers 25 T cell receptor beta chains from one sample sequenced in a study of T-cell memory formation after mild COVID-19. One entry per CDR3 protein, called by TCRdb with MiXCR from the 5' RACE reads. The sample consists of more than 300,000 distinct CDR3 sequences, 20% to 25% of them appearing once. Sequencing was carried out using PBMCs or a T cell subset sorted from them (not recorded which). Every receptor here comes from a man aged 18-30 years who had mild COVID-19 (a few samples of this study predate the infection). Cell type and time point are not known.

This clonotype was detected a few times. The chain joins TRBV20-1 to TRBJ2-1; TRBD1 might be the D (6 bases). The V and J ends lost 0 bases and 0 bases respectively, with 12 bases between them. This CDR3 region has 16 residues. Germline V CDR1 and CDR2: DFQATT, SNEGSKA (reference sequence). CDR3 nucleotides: TGCAGTGCTAGAGATCCGTTGGACAGCTCCTACAATGAGCAGTTCTTC. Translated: CSARDPLDSSYNEQFF.

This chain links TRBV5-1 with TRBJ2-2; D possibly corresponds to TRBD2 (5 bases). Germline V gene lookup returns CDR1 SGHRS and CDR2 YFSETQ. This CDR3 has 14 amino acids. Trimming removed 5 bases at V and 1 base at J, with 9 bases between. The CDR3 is CASRMDLNTGELFF. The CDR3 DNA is TGCGCCAGCAGGATGGACTTGAACACCGGGGAGCTGTTTTTT. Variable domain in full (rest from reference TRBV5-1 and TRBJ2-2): KAGVTQTPRYLIKTRGQQVTLSCSPISGHRSVSWYQQTPGQGLQFLFEYFSETQRNKGNFPGRFSGRQFSNSRSEMNVSTLELGDSALYLCASRMDLNTGELFFGEGSRLTVL.

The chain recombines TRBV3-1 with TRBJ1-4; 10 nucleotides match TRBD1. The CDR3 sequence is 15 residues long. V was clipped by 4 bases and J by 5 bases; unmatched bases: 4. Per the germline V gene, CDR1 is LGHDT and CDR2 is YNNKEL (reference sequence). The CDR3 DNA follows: TGTGCCAGCAGCCCTGGGACAGGGGAAAATGAAAAACTGTTTTTT. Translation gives CASSPGTGENEKLFF.

The CDR3: CASGLGRADTQYF. CDR3 in DNA: TGTGCTAGTGGTTTGGGGAGGGCCGATACGCAGTATTTT. This chain links TRBV12-5 with TRBJ2-3; D is perhaps TRBD2 (6 bases). From germline, CDR1 is LGHNT and CDR2 FRNRAP. V lost 1 base and J lost 6, with 8 bases in between. The CDR3 totals 13 residues.

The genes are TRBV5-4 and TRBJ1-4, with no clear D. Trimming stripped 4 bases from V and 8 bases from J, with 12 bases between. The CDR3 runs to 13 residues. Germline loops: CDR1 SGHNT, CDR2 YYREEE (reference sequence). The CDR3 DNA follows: TGTGCCAGCAGCGTGACACCCAGGGAAAAACTGTTTTTT. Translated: CASSVTPREKLFF.

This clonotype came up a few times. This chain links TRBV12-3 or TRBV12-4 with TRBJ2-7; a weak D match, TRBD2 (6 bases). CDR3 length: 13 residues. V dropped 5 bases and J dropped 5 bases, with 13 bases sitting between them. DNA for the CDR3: TGTGCCAGCAGTGGCGGGACCTTTAACGAGCAGTACTTC. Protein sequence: CASSGGTFNEQYF.

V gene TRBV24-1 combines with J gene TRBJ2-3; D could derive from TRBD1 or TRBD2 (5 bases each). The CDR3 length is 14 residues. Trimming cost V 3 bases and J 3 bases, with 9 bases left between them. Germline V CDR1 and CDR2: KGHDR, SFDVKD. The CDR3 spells CATSDGGITDTQYF. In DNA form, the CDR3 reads TGTGCCACCAGTGATGGGGGAATTACAGATACGCAGTATTTT.

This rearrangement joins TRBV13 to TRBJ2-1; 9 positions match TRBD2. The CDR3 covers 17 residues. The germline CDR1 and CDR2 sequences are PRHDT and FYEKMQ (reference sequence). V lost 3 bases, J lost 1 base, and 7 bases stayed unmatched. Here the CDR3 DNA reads TGTGCCAGCAGCTTTCTAGGAGCGGGGGGTTCCTACAATGAGCAGTTCTTC. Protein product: CASSFLGAGGSYNEQFF.

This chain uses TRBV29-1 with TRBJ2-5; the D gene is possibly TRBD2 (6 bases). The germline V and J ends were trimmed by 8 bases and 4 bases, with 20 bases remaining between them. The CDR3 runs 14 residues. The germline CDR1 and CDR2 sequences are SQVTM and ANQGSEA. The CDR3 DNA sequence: TGCAGCCACCAGGGAGGTAATACGCGAGAGACCCAGTACTTC. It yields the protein CSHQGGNTRETQYF.

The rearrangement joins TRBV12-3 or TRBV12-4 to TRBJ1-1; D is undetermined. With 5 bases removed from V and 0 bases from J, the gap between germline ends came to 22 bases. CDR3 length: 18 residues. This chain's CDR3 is CASSPARQLPRLNTEAFF. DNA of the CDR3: TGTGCCAGCAGTCCCGCCCGGCAGCTACCAAGATTGAACACTGAAGCTTTCTTT.

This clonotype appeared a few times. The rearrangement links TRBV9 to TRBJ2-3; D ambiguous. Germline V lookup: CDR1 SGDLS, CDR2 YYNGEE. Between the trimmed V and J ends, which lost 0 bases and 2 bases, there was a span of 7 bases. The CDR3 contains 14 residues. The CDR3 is CASSVGRITDTQYF. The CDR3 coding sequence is TGTGCCAGCAGCGTAGGGCGAATCACAGATACGCAGTATTTT.

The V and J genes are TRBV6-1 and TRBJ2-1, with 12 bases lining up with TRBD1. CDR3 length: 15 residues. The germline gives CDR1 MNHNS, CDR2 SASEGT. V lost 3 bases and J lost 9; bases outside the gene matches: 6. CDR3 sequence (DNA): TGTGCCAGCAGTGACCCGGGACAGGGGGCGATTGAGCAGTTCTTC. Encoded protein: CASSDPGQGAIEQFF.

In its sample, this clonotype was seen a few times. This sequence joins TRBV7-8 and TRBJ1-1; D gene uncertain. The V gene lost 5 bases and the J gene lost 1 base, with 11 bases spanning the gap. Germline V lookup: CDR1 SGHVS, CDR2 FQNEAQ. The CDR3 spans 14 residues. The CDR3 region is CASSQFDGNTEAFF. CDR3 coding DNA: TGTGCCAGCAGCCAATTCGACGGGAACACTGAAGCTTTCTTT. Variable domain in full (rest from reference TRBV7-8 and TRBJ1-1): GAGVSQSPRYKVAKRGQDVALRCDPISGHVSLFWYQQALGQGPEFLTYFQNEAQLDKSGLPSDRFFAERPEGSVSTLKIQRTQQEDSAVYLCASSQFDGNTEAFFGQGTRLTVV.

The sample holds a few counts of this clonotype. The CDR3 region has the DNA TGCGCCAGCAGCTTGGGGGACAGGGGTGCAGATACGCAGTATTTT. Encoded protein: CASSLGDRGADTQYF. The V gene is TRBV5-1, the J gene TRBJ2-3; 10 nucleotides line up with TRBD1. The ends lost 0 bases at V and 4 bases at J; junction bases unmatched: 2. The CDR3 covers 15 residues. CDR1 is SGHRS and CDR2 is YFSETQ in the germline V gene.

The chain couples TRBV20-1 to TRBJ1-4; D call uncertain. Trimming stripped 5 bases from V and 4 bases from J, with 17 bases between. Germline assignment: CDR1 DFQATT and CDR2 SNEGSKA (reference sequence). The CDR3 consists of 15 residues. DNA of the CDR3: TGCAGTGCTGTTGGAGCCCTGGCTCTTAATGAAAAACTGTTTTTT. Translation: CSAVGALALNEKLFF.

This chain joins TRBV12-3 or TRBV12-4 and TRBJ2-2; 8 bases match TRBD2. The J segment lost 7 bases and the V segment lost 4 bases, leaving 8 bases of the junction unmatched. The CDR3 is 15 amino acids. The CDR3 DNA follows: TGTGCCAGCAGTTCCCCAGCGGGGGTAAACGGGGAGCTGTTTTTT. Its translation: CASSSPAGVNGELFF.

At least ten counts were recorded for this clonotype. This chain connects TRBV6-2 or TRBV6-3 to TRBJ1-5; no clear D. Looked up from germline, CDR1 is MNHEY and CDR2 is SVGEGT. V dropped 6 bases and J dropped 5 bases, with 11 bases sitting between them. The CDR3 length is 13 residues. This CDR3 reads CASSATTYQPQHF. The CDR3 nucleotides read TGTGCCAGCAGCGCGACTACCTATCAGCCCCAGCATTTT.

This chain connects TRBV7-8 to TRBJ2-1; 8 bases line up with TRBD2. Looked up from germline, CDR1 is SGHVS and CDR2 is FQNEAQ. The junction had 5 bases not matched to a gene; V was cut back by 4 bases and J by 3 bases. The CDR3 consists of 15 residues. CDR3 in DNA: TGTGCCAGCAGCTACGTACTAGCGGTCTACAATGAGCAGTTCTTC. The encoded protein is CASSYVLAVYNEQFF.

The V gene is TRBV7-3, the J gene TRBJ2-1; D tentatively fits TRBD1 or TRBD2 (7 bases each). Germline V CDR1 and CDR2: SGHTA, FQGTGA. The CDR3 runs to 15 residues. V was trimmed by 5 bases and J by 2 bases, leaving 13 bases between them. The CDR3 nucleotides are TGTGCCAGCAGCCAGGGGGGGGACACCTACAATGAGCAGTTCTTC. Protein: CASSQGGDTYNEQFF.

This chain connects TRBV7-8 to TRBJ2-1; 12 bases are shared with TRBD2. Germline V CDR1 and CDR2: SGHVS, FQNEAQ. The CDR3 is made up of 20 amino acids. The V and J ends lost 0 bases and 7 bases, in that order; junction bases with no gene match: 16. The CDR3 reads CASSLARGRASGGAWNEQFF. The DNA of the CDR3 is TGTGCCAGCAGCTTAGCGAGGGGACGGGCTAGCGGGGGGGCCTGGAATGAGCAGTTCTTC.

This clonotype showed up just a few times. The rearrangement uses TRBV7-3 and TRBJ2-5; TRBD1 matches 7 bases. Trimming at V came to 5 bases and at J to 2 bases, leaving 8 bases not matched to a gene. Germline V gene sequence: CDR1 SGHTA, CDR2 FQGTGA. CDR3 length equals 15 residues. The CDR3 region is CASSQTGRGQETQYF. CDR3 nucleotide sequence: TGTGCCAGCAGCCAAACGGGCAGGGGGCAAGAGACCCAGTACTTC.

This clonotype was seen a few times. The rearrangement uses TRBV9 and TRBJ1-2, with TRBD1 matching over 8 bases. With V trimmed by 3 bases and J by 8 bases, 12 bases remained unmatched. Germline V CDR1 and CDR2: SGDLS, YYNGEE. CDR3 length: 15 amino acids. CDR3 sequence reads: CASSAPDRGAGGYTF. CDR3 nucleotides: TGTGCCAGCAGCGCTCCAGACAGGGGCGCCGGGGGCTACACCTTC.

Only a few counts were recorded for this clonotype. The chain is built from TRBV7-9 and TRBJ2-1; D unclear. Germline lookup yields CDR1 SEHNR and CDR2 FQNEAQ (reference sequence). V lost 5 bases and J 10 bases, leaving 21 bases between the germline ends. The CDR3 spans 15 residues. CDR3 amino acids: CASSPDALNTPEQFF. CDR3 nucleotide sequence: TGTGCCAGCAGCCCAGATGCCTTGAATACCCCGGAGCAGTTCTTC.

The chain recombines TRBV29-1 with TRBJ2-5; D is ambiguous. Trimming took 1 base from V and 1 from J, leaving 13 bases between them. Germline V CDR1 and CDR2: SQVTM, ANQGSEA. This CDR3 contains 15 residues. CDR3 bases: TGCAGCGTTGAAGCGGACCCTGGGATCCAAGAGACCCAGTACTTC. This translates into CSVEADPGIQETQYF.

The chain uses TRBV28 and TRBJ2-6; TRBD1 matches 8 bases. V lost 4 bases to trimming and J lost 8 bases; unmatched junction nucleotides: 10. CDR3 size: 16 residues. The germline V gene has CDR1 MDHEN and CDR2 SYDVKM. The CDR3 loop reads CASSSIGQGTTNVLTF. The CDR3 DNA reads TGTGCCAGCAGTTCAATCGGACAGGGAACTACCAACGTCCTGACTTTC.